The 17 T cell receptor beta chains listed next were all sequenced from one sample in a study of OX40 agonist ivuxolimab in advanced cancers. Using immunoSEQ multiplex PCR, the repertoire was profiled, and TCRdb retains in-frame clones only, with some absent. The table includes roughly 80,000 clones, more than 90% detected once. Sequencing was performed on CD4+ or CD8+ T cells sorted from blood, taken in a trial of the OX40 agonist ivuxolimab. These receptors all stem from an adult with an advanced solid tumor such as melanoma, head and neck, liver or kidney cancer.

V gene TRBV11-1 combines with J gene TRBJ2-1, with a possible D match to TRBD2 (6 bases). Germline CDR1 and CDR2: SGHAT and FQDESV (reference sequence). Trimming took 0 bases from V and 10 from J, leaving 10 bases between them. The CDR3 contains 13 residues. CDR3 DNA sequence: TGTGCCAGCAGCTTAGCCGGGGGTGGCGAGCAGTTCTTC. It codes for CASSLAGGGEQFF.

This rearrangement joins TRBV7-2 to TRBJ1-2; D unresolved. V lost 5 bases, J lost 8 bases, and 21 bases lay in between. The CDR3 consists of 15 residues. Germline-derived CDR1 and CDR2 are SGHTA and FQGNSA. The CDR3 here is CASSTSSRIPTGYTF. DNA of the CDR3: TGTGCCAGCAGCACCTCCTCCAGGATCCCTACAGGCTACACCTTC.

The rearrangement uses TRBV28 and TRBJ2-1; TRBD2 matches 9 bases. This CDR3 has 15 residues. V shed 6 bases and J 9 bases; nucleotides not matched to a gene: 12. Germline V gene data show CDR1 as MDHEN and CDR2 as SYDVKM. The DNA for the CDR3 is TGTGCCAGCAGACTCGCGCTAGCGGGACACGGTGAGCAGTTCTTC. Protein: CASRLALAGHGEQFF. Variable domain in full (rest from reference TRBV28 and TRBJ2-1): DVKVTQSSRYLVKRTGEKVFLECVQDMDHENMFWYRQDPGLGLRLIYFSYDVKMKEKGDIPEGYSVSREKKERFSLILESASTNQTSMYLCASRLALAGHGEQFFGPGTRLTVL.

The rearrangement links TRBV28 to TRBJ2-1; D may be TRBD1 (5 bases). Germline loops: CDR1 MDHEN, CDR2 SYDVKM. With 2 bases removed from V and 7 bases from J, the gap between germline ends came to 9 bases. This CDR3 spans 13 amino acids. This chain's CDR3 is CASSLDPGNEQFF. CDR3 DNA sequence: TGTGCCAGCAGTTTAGATCCAGGGAATGAGCAGTTCTTC.

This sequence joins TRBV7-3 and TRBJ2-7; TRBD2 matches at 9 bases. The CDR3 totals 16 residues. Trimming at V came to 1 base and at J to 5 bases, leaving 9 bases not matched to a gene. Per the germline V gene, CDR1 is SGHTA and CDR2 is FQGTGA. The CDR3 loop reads CASSLSLAGAGDEQYF. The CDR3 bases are TGTGCCAGCAGCTTAAGTTTAGCGGGAGCTGGGGACGAGCAGTACTTC.

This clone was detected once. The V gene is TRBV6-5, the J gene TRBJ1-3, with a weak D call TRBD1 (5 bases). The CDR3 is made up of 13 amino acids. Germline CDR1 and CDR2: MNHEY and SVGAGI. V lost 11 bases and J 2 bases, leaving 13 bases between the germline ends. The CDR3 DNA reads TGTGCCTCCTACGGGGCGCCTGGAAACACCATATATTTT. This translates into CASYGAPGNTIYF.

DNA of the CDR3: TGCGCCAGCAGCACTTCTAGCGGGAGGTCCTACGAGCAGTACTTC. Translating it yields CASSTSSGRSYEQYF. V gene TRBV5-1 combines with J gene TRBJ2-7; 11 bases agree with TRBD2. The junction had 4 bases not matched to a gene; V was cut back by 4 bases and J by 1 base. The CDR3 sequence is 15 residues long. Germline assignment: CDR1 SGHRS and CDR2 YFSETQ. Combining the CDR3 with reference TRBV5-1 and TRBJ2-7 gives the whole variable domain KAGVTQTPRYLIKTRGQQVTLSCSPISGHRSVSWYQQTPGQGLQFLFEYFSETQRNKGNFPGRFSGRQFSNSRSEMNVSTLELGDSALYLCASSTSSGRSYEQYFGPGTRLTVT.

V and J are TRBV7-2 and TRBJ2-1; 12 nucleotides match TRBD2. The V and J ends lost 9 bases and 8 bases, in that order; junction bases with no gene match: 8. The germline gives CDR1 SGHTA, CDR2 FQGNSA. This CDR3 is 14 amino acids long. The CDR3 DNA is TGTGCCAGTGATCTAGCGGGAGGGTCTTATGAGCAGTTCTTC. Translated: CASDLAGGSYEQFF.

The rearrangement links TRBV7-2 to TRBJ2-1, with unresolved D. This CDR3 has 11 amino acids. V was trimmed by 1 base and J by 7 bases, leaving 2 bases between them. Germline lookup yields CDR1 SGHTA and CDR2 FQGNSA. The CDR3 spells CASSLENEQFF. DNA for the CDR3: TGTGCCAGCAGCTTAGAGAATGAGCAGTTCTTC.

CDR3: CASSLAQGDYGYTF. CDR3 bases: TGTGCCAGCAGCTTAGCCCAGGGTGACTATGGCTACACCTTC. The genes are TRBV7-9 and TRBJ1-2; possibly TRBD1 for D (5 bases). This CDR3 is 14 amino acids long. Trimming removed 0 bases from V and 3 bases from J, with 8 bases in between. CDR1 and CDR2 (germline): SEHNR, FQNEAQ (reference sequence).

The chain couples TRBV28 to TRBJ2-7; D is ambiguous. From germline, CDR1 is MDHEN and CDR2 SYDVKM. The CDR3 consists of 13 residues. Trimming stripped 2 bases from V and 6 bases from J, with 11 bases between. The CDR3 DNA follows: TGTGCCAGCAGTTTAAGCCAGGTTGGCGAGCAGTACTTC. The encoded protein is CASSLSQVGEQYF.

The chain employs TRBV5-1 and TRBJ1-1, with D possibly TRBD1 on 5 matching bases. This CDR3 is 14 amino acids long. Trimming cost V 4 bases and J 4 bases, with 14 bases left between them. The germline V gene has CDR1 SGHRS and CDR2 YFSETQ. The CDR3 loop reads CASSEQASGTEAFF. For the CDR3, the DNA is TGCGCCAGCAGCGAACAGGCGTCGGGCACTGAAGCTTTCTTT.

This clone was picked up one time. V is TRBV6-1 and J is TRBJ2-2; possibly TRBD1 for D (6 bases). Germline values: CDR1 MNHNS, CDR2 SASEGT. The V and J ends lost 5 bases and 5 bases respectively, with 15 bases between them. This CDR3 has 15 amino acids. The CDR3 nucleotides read TGTGCCAGCAGTACGGAGCAGGGGTCTACCGGGGAGCTGTTTTTT. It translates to CASSTEQGSTGELFF.

Written as DNA, the CDR3 is TGTGCCAGCAGCTTGGGCGGGCTGAACACTGAAGCTTTCTTT. Its translation is CASSLGGLNTEAFF. The V gene is TRBV7-9, the J gene TRBJ1-1; D call uncertain. Deletions cut 3 bases from V and 0 bases from J, with 8 bases between. Germline lookup yields CDR1 SEHNR and CDR2 FQNEAQ (reference sequence). The CDR3 runs to 14 residues.

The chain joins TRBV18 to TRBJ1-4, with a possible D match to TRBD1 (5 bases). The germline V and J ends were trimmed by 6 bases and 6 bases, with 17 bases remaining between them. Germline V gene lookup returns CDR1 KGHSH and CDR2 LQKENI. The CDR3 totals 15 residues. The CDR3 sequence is CASSLQGGPDEKLFF. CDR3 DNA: TGTGCCAGCTCCCTCCAGGGCGGACCTGATGAAAAACTGTTTTTT.

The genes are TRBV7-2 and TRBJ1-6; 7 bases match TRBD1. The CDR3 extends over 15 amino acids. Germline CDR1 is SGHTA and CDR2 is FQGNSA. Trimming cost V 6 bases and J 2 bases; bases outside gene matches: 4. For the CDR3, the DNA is TGTGCCAGCAGTGAACAGGGGCCCTATAATTCACCCCTCCACTTT. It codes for CASSEQGPYNSPLHF.

The CDR3 region is CASSRSAGGNTEAFF. The CDR3 nucleotides read TGTGCCAGCAGTCGGTCGGCAGGGGGAAACACTGAAGCTTTCTTT. This chain connects TRBV6-5 to TRBJ1-1, with TRBD1 identical over 7 bases. Trimming cost V 5 bases and J 2 bases; bases outside gene matches: 8. The CDR3 extends over 15 amino acids. Germline values: CDR1 MNHEY, CDR2 SVGAGI.